One and the same sample provided the 31 T cell receptor beta chains below, sequenced in a study of OX40 agonist ivuxolimab in advanced cancers. The data were produced by immunoSEQ multiplex PCR, yet TCRdb's version contains in-frame clones alone and is incomplete. The data contain 74,000 or so clones, around nine tenths of them seen just once; the ten biggest clones take up around 1.9%. The specimen comprised CD4+ or CD8+ T cells sorted from blood, sampled in a trial of the OX40 agonist ivuxolimab. The receptors were sampled from an adult with an advanced solid tumor such as melanoma, head and neck, liver or kidney cancer.

This clone was seen a handful of times. The genes are TRBV19 and TRBJ2-7; the D gene is possibly TRBD2 (6 bases). V lost 5 bases to trimming and J lost 4 bases, with 18 bases between them. The germline CDR1 and CDR2 sequences are LNHDA and SQIVND (reference sequence). This CDR3 is built from 15 residues. CDR3 nucleotide sequence: TGTGCCAGTAGTGGGGAGACCTCGGGGGTTTACGAGCAGTACTTC. This translates into CASSGETSGVYEQYF.

The chain links TRBV5-1 to TRBJ2-3; D might be TRBD1 or TRBD2, each matching 5 bases. The ends were cut back, 4 bases at V and 5 bases at J, with 17 bases in the middle. This CDR3 region has 15 residues. Germline CDR1 and CDR2: SGHRS and YFSETQ. CDR3 sequence: CASSLGTKLGDTQYF. DNA for the CDR3: TGCGCCAGCAGCCTGGGGACGAAACTAGGAGATACGCAGTATTTT.

The chain uses TRBV7-2 and TRBJ1-3; D possibly corresponds to TRBD1 (5 bases). This CDR3 spans 15 amino acids. Germline V gives CDR1 SGHTA, CDR2 FQGNSA. The germline V and J ends were trimmed by 4 bases and 4 bases, with 14 bases remaining between them. CDR3 DNA sequence: TGTGCCAGCAGCTCCGACAGCAGACTCGGAAACACCATATATTTT. Residues: CASSSDSRLGNTIYF. The variable domain in full, completed from reference TRBV7-2 and TRBJ1-3, reads GAGVSQSPSNKVTEKGKDVELRCDPISGHTALYWYRQSLGQGLEFLIYFQGNSAPDKSGLPSDRFSAERTGGSVSTLTIQRTQQEDSAVYLCASSSDSRLGNTIYFGEGSWLTVV.

This clone has just a few counts. This chain links TRBV10-3 with TRBJ1-2, with D possibly being TRBD1 (5 bases). This CDR3 has 15 amino acids. V was shortened by 3 bases and J by 6 bases, with 17 bases between the two germline ends. The V gene's germline CDR1 is ENHRY and CDR2 SYGVKD. CDR3 coding DNA: TGTGCCATCAGTGACGGTGTAAGGGCAGGGAATGGCTACACCTTC. This gives the protein CAISDGVRAGNGYTF.

V is TRBV28 and J is TRBJ2-1; TRBD1 might be the D (5 bases). CDR3 length: 14 amino acids. Trimming cost V 10 bases and J 2 bases, with 15 bases left between them. Looked up from germline, CDR1 is MDHEN and CDR2 is SYDVKM. The CDR3 loop reads CATNLQVTYNEQFF. The CDR3, as DNA: TGTGCCACAAATTTACAGGTAACCTACAATGAGCAGTTCTTC.

The chain links TRBV6-5 to TRBJ2-6; D perhaps matches TRBD1 (5 bases). This CDR3 contains 16 residues. The germline gives CDR1 MNHEY, CDR2 SVGAGI. The V end was cut by 2 bases, the J end by 2 bases, with 10 bases between. CDR3 sequence: CASSYPGRAGANVLTF. Written as DNA, the CDR3 is TGTGCCAGCAGTTACCCGGGCAGGGCTGGGGCCAACGTCCTGACTTTC.

V and J are TRBV6-5 and TRBJ1-2; D not resolved. From germline, CDR1 is MNHEY and CDR2 SVGAGI. The CDR3 is 11 amino acids. V was pared by 5 bases and J by 6 bases, with 7 bases between. Written as DNA, the CDR3 is TGTGCCAGCAGTCCCTTAGATGGCTACACCTTC. Its translation: CASSPLDGYTF.

CDR3 amino acids: CAYLAGGPRTQYF. CDR3 sequence (DNA): TGTGCCTACTTAGCGGGAGGGCCGCGAACGCAGTATTTT. The chain has TRBV30 and TRBJ2-3, with TRBD2 identical over 11 bases. CDR1 GTSNPN and CDR2 SVGIG come from the germline V gene (reference sequence). With V trimmed by 7 bases and J by 9 bases, 9 bases remained unmatched. The CDR3 spans 13 residues.

The gene calls are TRBV9 and TRBJ2-3; no definite D call. The CDR3 is made up of 14 amino acids. Germline lookup yields CDR1 SGDLS and CDR2 YYNGEE. V lost 0 bases to trimming and J lost 3 bases, with 8 bases between them. The CDR3 spells CASSVGFLTDTQYF. The CDR3, as DNA: TGTGCCAGCAGCGTAGGCTTCCTGACAGATACGCAGTATTTT.

The chain employs TRBV18 and TRBJ1-4; D not resolved. V was shortened by 3 bases and J by 6 bases, with 8 bases between the two germline ends. The CDR3 totals 13 residues. The germline gives CDR1 KGHSH, CDR2 LQKENI. In DNA, the CDR3 is TGTGCCAGCTCACCTAGGGAGCATGAAAAACTGTTTTTT. This gives the protein CASSPREHEKLFF. Complete variable domain (other parts from reference TRBV18 and TRBJ1-4): NAGVMQNPRHLVRRRGQEARLRCSPMKGHSHVYWYRQLPEEGLKFMVYLQKENIIDESGMPKERFSAEFPKEGPSILRIQQVVRGDSAAYFCASSPREHEKLFFGSGTQLSVL.

V gene TRBV14 combines with J gene TRBJ2-7; D is perhaps TRBD1 (5 bases). CDR3 length equals 16 residues. V gave up 4 bases and J gave up 0 bases, with 16 bases separating them. Per germline, CDR1 SGHDN and CDR2 FVKESK. The chain's CDR3 is CASSPLGARSSYEQYF. The CDR3 DNA reads TGTGCCAGCAGCCCTCTAGGGGCCAGGAGCTCCTACGAGCAGTACTTC.

The V call is TRBV7-8, the J call TRBJ2-1; either TRBD1 or TRBD2 may supply D (6 bases each). In germline, CDR1 is SGHVS, CDR2 FQNEAQ. The V end was cut by 1 base, the J end by 7 bases, with 20 bases between. CDR3 length equals 17 residues. The CDR3 loop reads CASSLVWGGGGLNEQFF. DNA of the CDR3: TGTGCCAGCAGCTTAGTTTGGGGCGGAGGGGGGTTAAATGAGCAGTTCTTC.

This clone has just a few counts. The V gene is TRBV29-1, the J gene TRBJ1-1; the match to TRBD1 covers 7 bases. Germline-derived CDR1 and CDR2 are SQVTM and ANQGSEA. The CDR3 totals 12 residues. Here the CDR3 reads CRAGGEDTEAFF. The DNA for the CDR3 is TGCAGAGCAGGGGGAGAGGACACTGAAGCTTTCTTT.

The rearrangement links TRBV4-1 to TRBJ1-5; D remains ambiguous. V dropped 1 base and J dropped 2 bases, with 9 bases sitting between them. The length of the CDR3 is 15 residues. From germline, CDR1 is MGHRA and CDR2 YSYEKL. The CDR3 is CASSQGARGNQPQHF. CDR3 DNA: TGCGCCAGCAGCCAAGGGGCGAGGGGCAATCAGCCCCAGCATTTT.

This chain connects TRBV4-1 to TRBJ1-5; tentatively, D is TRBD1 (5 bases). The V and J ends lost 4 bases and 0 bases respectively, with 10 bases between them. Germline CDR1 is MGHRA and CDR2 is YSYEKL. This CDR3 has 15 amino acids. This CDR3 reads CASSLRVGSNQPQHF. The CDR3 nucleotides are TGCGCCAGCAGCCTCAGGGTTGGTAGCAATCAGCCCCAGCATTTT.

The rearrangement uses TRBV30 and TRBJ2-2, with D possibly being TRBD1 (5 bases). The germline gives CDR1 GTSNPN, CDR2 SVGIG (reference sequence). With 0 bases removed from V and 2 bases from J, the gap between germline ends came to 13 bases. The CDR3 consists of 16 residues. Here the CDR3 reads CAWSVLIQGNTGELFF. In DNA, the CDR3 is TGTGCCTGGAGTGTACTAATTCAGGGCAACACCGGGGAGCTGTTTTTT.

V gene TRBV19 combines with J gene TRBJ2-2; TRBD1 matches 9 bases. The J segment lost 5 bases and the V segment lost 6 bases, leaving 7 bases of the junction unmatched. Looked up from germline, CDR1 is LNHDA and CDR2 is SQIVND (reference sequence). The length of the CDR3 is 15 residues. CDR3 coding DNA: TGTGCCAGTAGCACAGGGACAGGGCCGACCGGGGAGCTGTTTTTT. Its protein product is CASSTGTGPTGELFF.

The genes are TRBV25-1 and TRBJ2-3; tentatively, D is TRBD2 (5 bases). This CDR3 has 15 residues. V lost 4 bases, J lost 2 bases, and 13 bases lay in between. Germline V gene data show CDR1 as MGHDK and CDR2 as SYGVNS. In DNA form, the CDR3 reads TGTGCCAGCAGTGGTGGGAGCCTATCCACAGATACGCAGTATTTT. Encoded protein: CASSGGSLSTDTQYF.

The CDR3 protein is CASSDPGGWDYGYTF. CDR3 coding DNA: TGTGCCAGCAGTGACCCAGGGGGCTGGGACTATGGCTACACCTTC. The V and J genes are TRBV6-1 and TRBJ1-2; 8 nucleotides align to TRBD1. Germline CDR1 is MNHNS and CDR2 is SASEGT. This CDR3 comprises 15 residues. V shed 3 bases, J shed 3 bases, and the junction held 6 bases outside the gene matches.

V usage is TRBV5-4 and J usage is TRBJ2-6, with a weak D call TRBD1 (6 bases). This CDR3 contains 18 residues. Trimming removed 4 bases from V and 0 bases from J, with 17 bases in between. Germline V gene data show CDR1 as SGHNT and CDR2 as YYREEE (reference sequence). The CDR3 region has the DNA TGTGCCAGCAGCCTCCCGATACAGGGTCTCTCTGGGGCCAACGTCCTGACTTTC. This translates into CASSLPIQGLSGANVLTF. The entire variable domain, with the rest obtained from reference TRBV5-4 and TRBJ2-6, is as follows: ETGVTQSPTHLIKTRGQQVTLRCSSQSGHNTVSWYQQALGQGPQFIFQYYREEENGRGNFPPRFSGLQFPNYSSELNVNALELDDSALYLCASSLPIQGLSGANVLTFGAGSRLTVL.

The chain has TRBV18 and TRBJ1-1; 10 bases fit TRBD1. Germline V gene data show CDR1 as KGHSH and CDR2 as LQKENI. Trimming took 5 bases from V and 5 from J; bases not matched to a gene: 2. The length of the CDR3 is 13 residues. Here the CDR3 DNA reads TGTGCCAGCTCAGGGGACAGGGGAACTGAAGCTTTCTTT. Its protein is CASSGDRGTEAFF.

The V gene is TRBV7-2, the J gene TRBJ2-4; possibly TRBD1 for D (6 bases). CDR1 and CDR2 from the germline V gene are SGHTA and FQGNSA. Trimming left V 0 bases short and J 9 bases short, with 15 bases between. This CDR3 is 15 amino acids long. The CDR3 loop reads CASSLAFGGRGIQYF. In DNA form, the CDR3 reads TGTGCCAGCAGCTTAGCTTTTGGGGGCCGGGGCATTCAGTACTTC.

The V call is TRBV18, the J call TRBJ1-4, with a weak D call TRBD1 (6 bases). V was cut by 4 bases and J by 8 bases, with 17 bases left in between. The germline gives CDR1 KGHSH, CDR2 LQKENI. This CDR3 comprises 15 residues. In nucleotides, the CDR3 is TGTGCCAGCTCACATACCAAGGACAGCCGGGAAAAACTGTTTTTT. Protein sequence: CASSHTKDSREKLFF.

This clone was counted a few times. The genes are TRBV11-2 and TRBJ1-2, with a weak D call TRBD1 (5 bases). With 6 bases removed from V and 5 bases from J, the gap between germline ends came to 13 bases. This CDR3 spans 13 amino acids. Germline V CDR1 and CDR2: SGHAT, FQNNGV. The CDR3 DNA reads TGTGCCAGCAGTTTCCCGGGGGGATATGGCTACACCTTC. Its protein product is CASSFPGGYGYTF.

V gene TRBV28 combines with J gene TRBJ1-2; 9 bases fit TRBD1. Per germline, CDR1 MDHEN and CDR2 SYDVKM. The ends lost 6 bases at V and 6 bases at J; junction bases unmatched: 11. The CDR3 sequence is 15 residues long. Here the CDR3 reads CASRLLYRGQDGYTF. CDR3 DNA: TGTGCCAGCAGGCTCCTCTACAGGGGGCAGGATGGCTACACCTTC.

V and J are TRBV7-9 and TRBJ2-7, with 11 nucleotides matching TRBD1. The CDR3 sequence is 14 residues long. The V gene's germline CDR1 is SEHNR and CDR2 FQNEAQ (reference sequence). The trim removed 5 bases at V and 5 bases at J, leaving 5 bases unmatched. This CDR3 is CASSPWTGGNEQYF. The CDR3 DNA reads TGTGCCAGCAGCCCGTGGACAGGGGGCAACGAGCAGTACTTC.

A few counts support this clone. Here the CDR3 reads CASSQFGRGVKDTQYF. Here the CDR3 DNA reads TGTGCCAGCAGCCAATTCGGACGGGGGGTGAAAGATACGCAGTATTTT. V gene TRBV14 combines with J gene TRBJ2-3; 7 bases agree with TRBD2. CDR1 and CDR2 from the germline V gene are SGHDN and FVKESK. The junction had 10 bases not matched to a gene; V was cut back by 2 bases and J by 5 bases. The CDR3 totals 16 residues.

This clone has just a few counts. This CDR3 is also generated by other DNA sequences in the sample. The chain recombines TRBV9 with TRBJ1-2; D is unclear. This CDR3 region has 16 residues. CDR1 SGDLS and CDR2 YYNGEE come from the germline V gene. The V end was cut by 5 bases, the J end by 0 bases, with 17 bases between. In DNA, the CDR3 is TGTGCCAGCAGTCCTAGGACGGGGAATACTAACTATGGCTACACCTTC. This translates into CASSPRTGNTNYGYTF.

The chain couples TRBV6-5 to TRBJ1-5; the D gene is possibly TRBD1 (6 bases). This CDR3 spans 15 amino acids. CDR1 MNHEY and CDR2 SVGAGI come from the germline V gene. Trimming took off 6 bases at V and 2 bases at J, with 14 bases between the two ends. The CDR3 loop is CASRNGGRGNQPQHF. In nucleotides, the CDR3 is TGTGCCAGCAGAAATGGGGGGCGCGGCAATCAGCCCCAGCATTTT.

This chain joins TRBV6-6 and TRBJ2-1, with D tentatively TRBD2 (6 bases). The CDR3 has 11 amino acids. In germline, CDR1 is MNHNY, CDR2 SVGAGI (reference sequence). The V and J ends lost 9 bases and 9 bases respectively, with 12 bases between them. CDR3 protein: CASLTRSEQFF. As DNA, the CDR3 is TGTGCCAGTCTGACTAGGAGTGAGCAGTTCTTC.

This chain joins TRBV9 and TRBJ2-7, with 7 bases aligning to TRBD1. Looked up from germline, CDR1 is SGDLS and CDR2 is YYNGEE. The CDR3 consists of 14 residues. Trimming removed 0 bases from V and 3 bases from J; junction bases left unmatched: 3. The CDR3 loop is CASSVAAGGYEQYF. The CDR3 DNA follows: TGTGCCAGCAGCGTAGCTGCAGGGGGCTACGAGCAGTACTTC.